This entry features one T cell receptor beta chain sequence. V trimming: 8 bases; J trimming: 6 bases; junction bases outside the gene matches: 7. This CDR3 region has 12 residues. Germline CDR1 is MNHEY and CDR2 is SMNVEV (reference sequence). The data were taken from a study of CD8 T cells in Susac syndrome. 0.5 to 1 ug RNA was reverse transcribed with random hexamers. TCRdb re-derived calls from the immunoSEQ multiplex PCR reads in MiXCR, one entry per CDR3 protein. This table has roughly 150,000 distinct CDR3 sequences, 85% to 95% appearing once. The V and J genes are TRBV27 and TRBJ2-7; TRBD1 agrees at 7 bases. The origin of this receptor is a human donor with Susac syndrome. The sample was CD8+ T cells from PBMCs. As DNA, the CDR3 is TGTGCCAGCCCCGACAGGGCGGGCGAGCAGTACTTC. It is translated as CASPDRAGEQYF.